One sample yielded the 12 T cell receptor beta chains listed below, sequenced in a study of blood T cells in healthy people across ages. Through a sample-barcoded 5' primer and a J-beta primer mix, a second PCR was run for roughly 6 to 12 cycles. Via MiXCR, TCRdb re-called the 5' RACE reads, giving one row per CDR3 protein. Among roughly 500,000 distinct CDR3 sequences, approximately 25% were seen once, and the ten largest hold roughly 10%. These data also featured in a second study, about T cells of mothers and their children.

The sample was blood. The receptor source for this set is a boy under 18 in good health.

The chain is built from TRBV25-1 and TRBJ2-5; 10 bases are a match to TRBD2. The CDR3 has 19 amino acids. V was clipped by 5 bases and J by 1 base; unmatched bases: 16. Germline loops: CDR1 MGHDK, CDR2 SYGVNS. The CDR3 coding sequence is TGTGCCAGCAGTCGCAGTCTGGAGCGGGGGGGGGTTTTCCAAGAGACCCAGTACTTC. Its translation: CASSRSLERGGVFQETQYF.

V gene TRBV18 combines with J gene TRBJ2-5; 8 bases map to TRBD2. The CDR3 length is 15 residues. The V segment lost 2 bases and the J segment 2 bases; nucleotides outside the gene matches: 4. The germline CDR1 and CDR2 sequences are KGHSH and LQKENI. The CDR3 reads CASSPTGGRQETQYF. The CDR3, as DNA: TGTGCCAGCTCACCAACGGGGGGGCGACAAGAGACCCAGTACTTC.

This clonotype was picked up a small number of times. V is TRBV5-6 and J is TRBJ2-7, with TRBD1 matching 7 bases. The junction had 18 bases not matched to a gene; V was cut back by 5 bases and J by 10 bases. CDR1 and CDR2 from the germline V gene are SGHDT and YYEEEE. The CDR3 length is 15 residues. The CDR3 loop reads CASRRGGAGKSTQYF. The CDR3 DNA reads TGTGCCAGCAGGCGAGGGGGCGCAGGAAAGAGCACCCAGTACTTC.

The chain recombines TRBV29-1 with TRBJ2-4; D may be TRBD2 (5 bases). V lost 2 bases and J 10 bases, leaving 9 bases between the germline ends. CDR3 length: 11 amino acids. Looked up from germline, CDR1 is SQVTM and CDR2 is ANQGSEA. CDR3 DNA sequence: TGCAGCGTTGAACTAGCAGCAATTCAGTACTTC. It yields the protein CSVELAAIQYF.

This clonotype was recorded many times. This chain uses TRBV27 with TRBJ1-5; D not certain. The CDR3 extends over 13 amino acids. V was trimmed by 2 bases and J by 0 bases, leaving 2 bases between them. Germline CDR1 MNHEY, CDR2 SMNVEV (reference sequence). CDR3 in amino acids: CASSLTSNQPQHF. DNA of the CDR3: TGTGCCAGCAGTTTAACTAGCAATCAGCCCCAGCATTTT.

The V and J genes are TRBV14 and TRBJ2-3, with 8 bases aligning to TRBD2. The CDR3 runs 15 residues. Trimming at V came to 3 bases and at J to 0 bases, leaving 2 bases not matched to a gene. CDR1 and CDR2 from the germline V gene are SGHDN and FVKESK. CDR3 region: CASSQGTRSTDTQYF. DNA for the CDR3: TGTGCCAGCAGCCAGGGGACTAGAAGCACAGATACGCAGTATTTT.

In this sample, this clonotype turned up a few times. The V and J genes are TRBV4-3 and TRBJ1-1, with D possibly TRBD1 on 6 matching bases. This CDR3 comprises 17 residues. V lost 2 bases to trimming and J lost 0 bases, with 16 bases between them. The germline V gene encodes CDR1 LGHNA and CDR2 YSLEER. CDR3 sequence: CASSQWTAYTLNTEAFF. DNA for the CDR3: TGCGCCAGCAGCCAATGGACAGCGTATACACTGAACACTGAAGCTTTCTTT.

The chain joins TRBV9 to TRBJ2-1; D tentatively fits TRBD1 or TRBD2 (5 bases each). The CDR3 spans 14 residues. Germline values: CDR1 SGDLS, CDR2 YYNGEE. V was cut by 4 bases and J by 7 bases, with 15 bases left in between. CDR3 protein: CASSTGTVLNEQFF. The CDR3 DNA follows: TGTGCCAGCAGCACCGGGACGGTATTAAATGAGCAGTTCTTC. The whole variable domain, remainder taken from reference TRBV9 and TRBJ2-1, is DSGVTQTPKHLITATGQRVTLRCSPRSGDLSVYWYQQSLDQGLQFLIQYYNGEERAKGNILERFSAQQFPDLHSELNLSSLELGDSALYFCASSTGTVLNEQFFGPGTRLTVL.

The V and J genes are TRBV7-2 and TRBJ2-3, with 7 bases that match TRBD2. Trimming at V came to 1 base and at J to 0 bases, leaving 4 bases not matched to a gene. CDR1 is SGHTA and CDR2 is FQGNSA in the germline V gene. The CDR3 runs to 16 residues. CDR3 loop: CASSLVSGGSTDTQYF. DNA for the CDR3: TGTGCCAGCAGCTTAGTGTCCGGGGGGAGCACAGATACGCAGTATTTT.

The chain combines TRBV4-2 with TRBJ2-1; D is uncertain. The CDR3 spans 17 residues. Deletions cut 1 base from V and 0 bases from J, with 13 bases between. CDR1 and CDR2 (germline): LGHNA, YNFKEQ. The CDR3: CASSQGISASSYNEQFF. DNA of the CDR3: TGTGCCAGCAGCCAAGGGATTAGTGCGAGCTCCTACAATGAGCAGTTCTTC.

Points on this clonotype: Because it lacks the conserved phenylalanine or tryptophan at the end, this CDR3 is likely a read error. This chain joins TRBV20-1 and TRBJ2-7; D possibly matches TRBD1 or TRBD2 (6 bases each). V was trimmed by 5 bases and J by 5 bases, leaving 22 bases between them. The germline V gene has CDR1 DFQATT and CDR2 SNEGSKA (reference sequence). This CDR3 comprises 15 residues. This chain's CDR3 is CSAQPRTGRTDEQYL. CDR3 bases: TGCAGTGCTCAACCCCGAACAGGGAGGACGGACGAGCAGTACTTA.

This clonotype has more than one count but fewer than ten. The rearrangement joins TRBV10-3 to TRBJ2-5; D unresolved. The V gene lost 0 bases and the J gene lost 6 bases, with 14 bases spanning the gap. Germline-derived CDR1 and CDR2 are ENHRY and SYGVKD. The CDR3 extends over 15 amino acids. As DNA, the CDR3 is TGTGCCATCAGTGAGTCGAAGATGGTCGGAAAGACCCAGTACTTC. Translated: CAISESKMVGKTQYF.